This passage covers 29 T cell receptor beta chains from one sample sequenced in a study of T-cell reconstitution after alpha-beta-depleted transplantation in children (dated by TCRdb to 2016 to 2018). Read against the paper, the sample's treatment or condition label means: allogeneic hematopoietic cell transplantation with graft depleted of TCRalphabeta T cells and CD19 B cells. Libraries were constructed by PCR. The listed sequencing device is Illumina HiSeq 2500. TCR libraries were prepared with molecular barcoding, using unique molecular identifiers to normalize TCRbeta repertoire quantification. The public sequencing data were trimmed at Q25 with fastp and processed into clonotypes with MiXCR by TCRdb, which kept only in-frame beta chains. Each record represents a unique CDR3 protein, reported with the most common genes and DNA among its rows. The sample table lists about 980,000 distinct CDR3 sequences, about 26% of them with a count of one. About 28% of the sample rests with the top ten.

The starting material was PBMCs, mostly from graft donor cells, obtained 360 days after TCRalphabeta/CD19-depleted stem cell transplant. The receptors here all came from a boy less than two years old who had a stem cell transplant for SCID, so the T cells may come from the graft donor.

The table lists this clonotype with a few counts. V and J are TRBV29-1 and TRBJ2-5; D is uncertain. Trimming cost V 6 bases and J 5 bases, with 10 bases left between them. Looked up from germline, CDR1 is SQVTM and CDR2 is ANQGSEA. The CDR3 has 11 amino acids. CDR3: CSVPARETQYF. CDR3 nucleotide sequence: TGCAGCGTACCCGCTCGGGAGACCCAGTACTTC.

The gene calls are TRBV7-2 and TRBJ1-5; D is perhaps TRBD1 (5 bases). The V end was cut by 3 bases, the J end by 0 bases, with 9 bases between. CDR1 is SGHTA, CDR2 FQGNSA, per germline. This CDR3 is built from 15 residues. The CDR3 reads CASSLGVYSNQPQHF. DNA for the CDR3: TGTGCCAGCAGCTTGGGGGTTTATAGCAATCAGCCCCAGCATTTT.

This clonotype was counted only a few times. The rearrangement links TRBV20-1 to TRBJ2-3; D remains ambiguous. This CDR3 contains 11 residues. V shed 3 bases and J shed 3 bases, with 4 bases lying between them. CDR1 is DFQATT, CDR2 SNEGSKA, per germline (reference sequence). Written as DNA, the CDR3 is TGCAGTGCTAGTGAGACAGATACGCAGTATTTT. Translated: CSASETDTQYF.

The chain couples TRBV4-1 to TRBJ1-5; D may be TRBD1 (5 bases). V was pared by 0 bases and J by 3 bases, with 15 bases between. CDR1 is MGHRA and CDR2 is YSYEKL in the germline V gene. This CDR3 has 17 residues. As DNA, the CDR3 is TGCGCCAGCAGCCAAGATTGGGTGGAGACAGTCAATCAGCCCCAGCATTTT. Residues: CASSQDWVETVNQPQHF.

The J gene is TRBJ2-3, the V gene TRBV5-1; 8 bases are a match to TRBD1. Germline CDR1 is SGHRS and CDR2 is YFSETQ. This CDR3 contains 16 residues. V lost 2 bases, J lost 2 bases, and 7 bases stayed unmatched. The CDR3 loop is CASSLGQGKATDTQYF. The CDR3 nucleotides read TGCGCCAGCAGCTTAGGACAGGGTAAGGCCACAGATACGCAGTATTTT.

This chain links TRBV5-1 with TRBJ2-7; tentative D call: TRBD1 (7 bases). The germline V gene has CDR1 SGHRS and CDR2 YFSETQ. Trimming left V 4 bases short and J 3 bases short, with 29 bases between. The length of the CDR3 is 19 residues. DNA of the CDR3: TGCGCCAGCAGCCTGTTCCCGGGGGACAGATTCAAGCGGGTCTACGAGCAGTACTTC. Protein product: CASSLFPGDRFKRVYEQYF.

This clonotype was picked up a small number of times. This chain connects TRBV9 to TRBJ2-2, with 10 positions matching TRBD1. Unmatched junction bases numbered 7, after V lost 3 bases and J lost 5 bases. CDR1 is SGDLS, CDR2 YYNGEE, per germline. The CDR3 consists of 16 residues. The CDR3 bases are TGTGCCAGCAGCGCGGGACAGGGGAGGTGGACCGGGGAGCTGTTTTTT. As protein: CASSAGQGRWTGELFF.

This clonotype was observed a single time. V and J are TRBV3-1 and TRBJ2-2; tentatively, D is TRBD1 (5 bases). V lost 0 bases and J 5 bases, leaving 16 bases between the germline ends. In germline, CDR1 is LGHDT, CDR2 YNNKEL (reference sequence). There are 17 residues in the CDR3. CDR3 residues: CASSQDLGQLGTGELFF. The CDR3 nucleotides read TGTGCCAGCAGCCAAGATTTGGGGCAGTTGGGTACCGGGGAGCTGTTTTTT.

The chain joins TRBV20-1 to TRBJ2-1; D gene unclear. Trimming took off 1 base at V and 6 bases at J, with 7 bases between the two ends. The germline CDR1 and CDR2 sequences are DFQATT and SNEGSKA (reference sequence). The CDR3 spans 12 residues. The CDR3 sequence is CSARVGINEQFF. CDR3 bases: TGCAGTGCTAGAGTGGGCATCAATGAGCAGTTCTTC.

The CDR3 DNA reads as TGTGCCAGCAGCCCCCCCGTATTTCGCCCGGACGGCACAGATACGCAGTATTTT. Protein sequence: CASSPPVFRPDGTDTQYF. V usage is TRBV6-2 or TRBV6-3 and J usage is TRBJ2-3; D unresolved. V dropped 6 bases and J dropped 1 base, with 23 bases sitting between them. CDR1 and CDR2 from the germline V gene are MNHEY and SVGEGT. The CDR3 is 18 amino acids.

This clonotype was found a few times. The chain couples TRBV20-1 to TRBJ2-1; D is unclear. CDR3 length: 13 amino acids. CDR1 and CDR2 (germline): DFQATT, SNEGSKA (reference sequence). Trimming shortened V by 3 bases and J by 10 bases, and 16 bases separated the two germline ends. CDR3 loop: CSASPGPVAEQFF. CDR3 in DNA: TGCAGTGCTAGCCCCGGACCGGTGGCGGAGCAGTTCTTC.

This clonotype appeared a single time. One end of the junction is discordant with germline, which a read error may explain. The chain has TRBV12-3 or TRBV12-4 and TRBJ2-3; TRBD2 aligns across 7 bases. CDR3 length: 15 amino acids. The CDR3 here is CASSLAARSGDTQYF. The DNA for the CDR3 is TGTGCCAGCAGTCTAGCGGCTAGGTCGGGAGATACGCAGTATTTT.

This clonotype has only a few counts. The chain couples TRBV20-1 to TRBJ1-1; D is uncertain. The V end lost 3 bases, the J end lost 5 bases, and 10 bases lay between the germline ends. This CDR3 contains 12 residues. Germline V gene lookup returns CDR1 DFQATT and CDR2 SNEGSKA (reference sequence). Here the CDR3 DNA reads TGCAGTGCTAGCGACGGCGGGACTGAAGCTTTCTTT. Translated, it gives CSASDGGTEAFF.

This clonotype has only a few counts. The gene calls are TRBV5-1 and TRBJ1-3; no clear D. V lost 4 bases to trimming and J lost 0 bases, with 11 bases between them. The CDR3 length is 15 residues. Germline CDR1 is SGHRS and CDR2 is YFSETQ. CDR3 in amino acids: CASSIGLNSGNTIYF. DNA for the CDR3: TGCGCCAGCAGCATAGGACTGAACTCTGGAAACACCATATATTTT.

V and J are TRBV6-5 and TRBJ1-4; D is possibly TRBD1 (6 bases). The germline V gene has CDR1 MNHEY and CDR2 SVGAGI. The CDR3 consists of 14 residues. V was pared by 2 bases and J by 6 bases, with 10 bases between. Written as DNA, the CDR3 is TGTGCCAGCAGTTACGGGGGGGCCCATGAAAAACTGTTTTTT. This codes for CASSYGGAHEKLFF.

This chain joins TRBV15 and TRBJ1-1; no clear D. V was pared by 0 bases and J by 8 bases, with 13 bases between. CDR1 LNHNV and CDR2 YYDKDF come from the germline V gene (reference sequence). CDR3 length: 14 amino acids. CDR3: CATSRDRTEEEAFF. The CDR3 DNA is TGTGCCACCAGCAGAGATAGGACTGAGGAGGAAGCTTTCTTT.

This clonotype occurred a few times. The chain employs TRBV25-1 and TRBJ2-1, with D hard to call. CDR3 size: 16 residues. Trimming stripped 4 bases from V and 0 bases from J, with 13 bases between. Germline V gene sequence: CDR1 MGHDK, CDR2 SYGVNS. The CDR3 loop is CASSASRAFSYNEQFF. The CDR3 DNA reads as TGTGCCAGCAGTGCTAGTAGGGCCTTCTCCTACAATGAGCAGTTCTTC.

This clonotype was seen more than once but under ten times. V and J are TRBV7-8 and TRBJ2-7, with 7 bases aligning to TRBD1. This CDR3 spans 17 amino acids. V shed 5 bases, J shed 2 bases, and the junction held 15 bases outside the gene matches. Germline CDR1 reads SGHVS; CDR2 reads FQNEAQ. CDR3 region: CASSPGVLVQGTYEQYF. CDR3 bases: TGTGCCAGCAGCCCCGGAGTTTTAGTACAGGGGACCTACGAGCAGTACTTC. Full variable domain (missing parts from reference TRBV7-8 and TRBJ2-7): GAGVSQSPRYKVAKRGQDVALRCDPISGHVSLFWYQQALGQGPEFLTYFQNEAQLDKSGLPSDRFFAERPEGSVSTLKIQRTQQEDSAVYLCASSPGVLVQGTYEQYFGPGTRLTVT.

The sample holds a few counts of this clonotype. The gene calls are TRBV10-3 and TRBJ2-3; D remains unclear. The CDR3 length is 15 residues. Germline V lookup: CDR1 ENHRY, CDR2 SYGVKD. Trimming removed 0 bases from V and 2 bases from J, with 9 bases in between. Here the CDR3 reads CAISESAASTDTQYF. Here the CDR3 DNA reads TGTGCCATCAGTGAGTCGGCGGCCTCCACAGATACGCAGTATTTT.

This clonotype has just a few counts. For the CDR3, the DNA is TGTGCCAGCAGCGTAGAGCCGGACCCTGTCTACAATGAGCAGTTCTTC. Translated: CASSVEPDPVYNEQFF. The chain links TRBV9 to TRBJ2-1; D not certain. Trimming took 0 bases from V and 3 from J, leaving 13 bases between them. The CDR3 runs to 16 residues. Per the germline V gene, CDR1 is SGDLS and CDR2 is YYNGEE.

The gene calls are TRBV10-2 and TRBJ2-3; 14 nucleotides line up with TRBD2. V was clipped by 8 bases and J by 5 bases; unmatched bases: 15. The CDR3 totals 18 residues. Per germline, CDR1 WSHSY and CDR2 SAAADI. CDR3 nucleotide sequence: TGCGCCAGCCTCGTTCGCGGACTAGCGGGGGGCCAGGGAGATACGCAGTATTTT. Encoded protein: CASLVRGLAGGQGDTQYF.

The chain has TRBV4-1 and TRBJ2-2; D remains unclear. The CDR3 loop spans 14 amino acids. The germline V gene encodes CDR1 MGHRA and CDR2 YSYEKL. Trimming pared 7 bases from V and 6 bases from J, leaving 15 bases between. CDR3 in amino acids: CASIRPEKSGELFF. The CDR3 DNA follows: TGCGCCAGCATCCGCCCGGAAAAGTCCGGGGAGCTGTTTTTT.

CDR3: CASSPGGMRAKNIQYF. Here the CDR3 DNA reads TGTGCCAGCAGCCCCGGGGGGATGAGGGCCAAAAACATTCAGTACTTC. This sequence joins TRBV7-2 and TRBJ2-4, with 7 bases fitting TRBD2. This CDR3 contains 16 residues. V lost 5 bases, J lost 1 base, and 8 bases stayed unmatched. CDR1 is SGHTA, CDR2 FQGNSA, per germline.

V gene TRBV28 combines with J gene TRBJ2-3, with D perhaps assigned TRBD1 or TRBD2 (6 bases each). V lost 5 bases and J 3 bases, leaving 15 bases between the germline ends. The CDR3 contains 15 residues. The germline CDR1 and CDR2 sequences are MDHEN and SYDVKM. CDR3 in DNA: TGTGCCAGCAGTCTGTCGGGGGCGGGGACAGATACGCAGTATTTT. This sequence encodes CASSLSGAGTDTQYF. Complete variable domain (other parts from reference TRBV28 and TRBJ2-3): DVKVTQSSRYLVKRTGEKVFLECVQDMDHENMFWYRQDPGLGLRLIYFSYDVKMKEKGDIPEGYSVSREKKERFSLILESASTNQTSMYLCASSLSGAGTDTQYFGPGTRLTVL.

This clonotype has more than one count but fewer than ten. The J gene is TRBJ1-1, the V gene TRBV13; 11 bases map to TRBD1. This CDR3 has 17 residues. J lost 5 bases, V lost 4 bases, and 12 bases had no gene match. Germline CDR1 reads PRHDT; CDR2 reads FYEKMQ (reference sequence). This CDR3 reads CASSSSGTGGFWTEAFF. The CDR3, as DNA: TGTGCCAGCAGCTCCTCCGGGACAGGGGGATTTTGGACTGAAGCTTTCTTT.

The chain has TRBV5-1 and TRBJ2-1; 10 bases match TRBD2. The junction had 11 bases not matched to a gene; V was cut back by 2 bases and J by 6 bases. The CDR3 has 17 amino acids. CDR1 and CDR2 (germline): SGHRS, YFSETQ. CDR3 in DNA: TGCGCCAGCAGCTTTAAAACAGCGGGGGGGCACGGCAATGAGCAGTTCTTC. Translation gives CASSFKTAGGHGNEQFF.

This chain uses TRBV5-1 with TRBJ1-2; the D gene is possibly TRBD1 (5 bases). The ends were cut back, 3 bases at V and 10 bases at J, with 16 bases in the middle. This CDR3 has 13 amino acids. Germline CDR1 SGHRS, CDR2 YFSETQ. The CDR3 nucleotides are TGCGCCAGCAGCTGGGACCCCGCGGGTGACTACACCTTC. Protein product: CASSWDPAGDYTF.

As DNA, the CDR3 is TGTGCCAGCAGAGGACAGGAGACAGCTTTCTTT. Its translation: CASRGQETAFF. The J gene is TRBJ1-1, the V gene TRBV12-3 or TRBV12-4; 7 nucleotides match TRBD1. The V and J ends lost 6 bases and 10 bases, in that order; junction bases with no gene match: 5. The CDR3 length is 11 residues.

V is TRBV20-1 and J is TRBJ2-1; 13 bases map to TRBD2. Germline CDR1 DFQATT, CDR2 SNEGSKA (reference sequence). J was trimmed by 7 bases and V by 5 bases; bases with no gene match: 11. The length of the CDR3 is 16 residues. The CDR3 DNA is TGCAGTGCTGCACTAGCGGGGGGGACCGCAATGAATGAGCAGTTCTTC. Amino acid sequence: CSAALAGGTAMNEQFF.